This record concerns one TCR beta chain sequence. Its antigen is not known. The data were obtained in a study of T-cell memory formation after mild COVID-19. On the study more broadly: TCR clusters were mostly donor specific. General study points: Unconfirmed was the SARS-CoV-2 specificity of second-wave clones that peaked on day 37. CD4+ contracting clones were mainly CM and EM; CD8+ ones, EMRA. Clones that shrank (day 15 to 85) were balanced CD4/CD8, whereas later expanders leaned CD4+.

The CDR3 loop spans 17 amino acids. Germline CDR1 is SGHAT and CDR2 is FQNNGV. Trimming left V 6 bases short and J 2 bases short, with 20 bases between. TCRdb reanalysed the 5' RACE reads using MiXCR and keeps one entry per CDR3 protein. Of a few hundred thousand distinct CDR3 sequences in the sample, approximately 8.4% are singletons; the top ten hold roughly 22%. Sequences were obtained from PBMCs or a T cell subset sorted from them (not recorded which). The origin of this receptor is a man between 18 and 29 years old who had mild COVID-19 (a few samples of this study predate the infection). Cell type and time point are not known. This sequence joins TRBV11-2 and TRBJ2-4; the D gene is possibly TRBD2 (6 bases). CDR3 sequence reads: CASSTSRGVVTKNIQYF. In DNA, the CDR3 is TGTGCCAGCAGTACCTCGCGGGGCGTTGTAACCAAAAACATTCAGTACTTC. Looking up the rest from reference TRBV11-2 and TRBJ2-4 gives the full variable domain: EAGVAQSPRYKIIEKRQSVAFWCNPISGHATLYWYQQILGQGPKLLIQFQNNGVVDDSQLPKDRFSAERLKGVDSTLKIQPAKLEDSAVYLCASSTSRGVVTKNIQYFGAGTRLSVL.